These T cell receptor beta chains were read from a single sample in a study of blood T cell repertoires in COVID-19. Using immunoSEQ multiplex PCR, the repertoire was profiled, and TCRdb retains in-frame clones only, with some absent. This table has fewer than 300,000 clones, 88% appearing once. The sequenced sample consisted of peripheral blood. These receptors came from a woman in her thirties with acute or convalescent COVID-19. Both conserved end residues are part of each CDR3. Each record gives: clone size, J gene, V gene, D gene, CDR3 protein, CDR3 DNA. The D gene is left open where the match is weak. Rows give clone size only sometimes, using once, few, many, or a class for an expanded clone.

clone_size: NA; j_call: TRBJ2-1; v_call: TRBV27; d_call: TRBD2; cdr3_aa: CASRKFQTSATYNEQFF; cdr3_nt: TGTGCCAGCAGAAAATTCCAAACTAGCGCGACCTACAATGAGCAGTTCTTC
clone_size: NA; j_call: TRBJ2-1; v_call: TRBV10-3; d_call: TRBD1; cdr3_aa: CAIAGTGYGGSTNEQFF; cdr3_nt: TGTGCCATCGCCGGGACAGGGTATGGCGGGAGTACCAATGAGCAGTTCTTC
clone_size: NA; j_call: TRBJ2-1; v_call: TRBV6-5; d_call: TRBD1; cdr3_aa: CASRDRGQYEQFF; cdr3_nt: TGTGCCAGCAGGGACAGGGGACAATATGAGCAGTTCTTC
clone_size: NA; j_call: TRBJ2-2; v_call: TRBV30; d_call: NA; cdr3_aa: CAWIRLESDGGELFF; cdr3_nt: TGTGCCTGGATAAGGTTGGAGTCCGATGGGGGGGAGCTGTTTTTT
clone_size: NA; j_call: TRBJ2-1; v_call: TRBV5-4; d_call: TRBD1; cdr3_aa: CASSRPGQNNEQFF; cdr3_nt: TGTGCCAGCAGCCGACCGGGACAGAACAATGAGCAGTTCTTC
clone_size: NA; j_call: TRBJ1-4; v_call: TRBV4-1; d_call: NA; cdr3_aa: CASSQDMANPFEKLFF; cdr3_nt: TGCGCCAGCAGCCAAGATATGGCCAATCCGTTCGAAAAACTGTTTTTT
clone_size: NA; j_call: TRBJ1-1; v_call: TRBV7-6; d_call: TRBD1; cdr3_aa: CASSLGTANTEAFF; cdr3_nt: TGTGCCAGCAGCTTGGGGACAGCGAATACTGAAGCTTTCTTT
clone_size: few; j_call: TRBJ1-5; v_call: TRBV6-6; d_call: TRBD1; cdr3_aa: CASSYDRGLNQPQHF; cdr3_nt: TGTGCCAGCAGTTACGACAGGGGGCTCAATCAGCCCCAGCATTTT
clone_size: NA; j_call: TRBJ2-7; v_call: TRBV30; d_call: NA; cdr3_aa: CAFRVSSYEQYF; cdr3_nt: TGTGCTTTCAGGGTTAGCTCCTACGAGCAGTACTTC
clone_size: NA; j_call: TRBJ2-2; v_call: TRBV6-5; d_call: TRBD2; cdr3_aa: CASSIGLAGAGELFF; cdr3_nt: TGTGCCAGCTCTATTGGACTAGCGGGAGCCGGGGAGCTGTTTTTT
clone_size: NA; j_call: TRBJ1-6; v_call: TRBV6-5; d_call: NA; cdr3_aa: CASSYTSGSGNSPLHF; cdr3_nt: TGTGCCAGCAGTTATACGTCGGGTTCTGGTAATTCACCCCTCCACTTT
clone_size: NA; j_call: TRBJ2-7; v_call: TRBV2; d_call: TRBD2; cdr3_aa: CASSEGLAGGFYEQYF; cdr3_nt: TGTGCCAGCAGTGAAGGGCTAGCGGGAGGTTTTTACGAGCAGTACTTC
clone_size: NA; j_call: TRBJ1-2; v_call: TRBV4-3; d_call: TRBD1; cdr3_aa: CASSQFSRQGQIYGYTF; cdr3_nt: TGCGCCAGCAGCCAATTCTCGCGACAGGGCCAAATCTATGGCTACACCTTC
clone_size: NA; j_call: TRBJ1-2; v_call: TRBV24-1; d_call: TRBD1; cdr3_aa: CATSDTGTGGIGYTF; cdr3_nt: TGTGCCACCAGTGATACCGGGACAGGGGGCATTGGCTACACCTTC
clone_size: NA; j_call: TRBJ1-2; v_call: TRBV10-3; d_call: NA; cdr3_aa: CAITPSGKSLGYTF; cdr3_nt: TGTGCCATCACTCCCTCAGGGAAATCTCTTGGCTACACCTTC
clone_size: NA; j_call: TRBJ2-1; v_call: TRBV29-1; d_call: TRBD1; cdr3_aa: CSVSGTGEQFF; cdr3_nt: TGCAGCGTGTCCGGGACAGGGGAGCAGTTCTTC
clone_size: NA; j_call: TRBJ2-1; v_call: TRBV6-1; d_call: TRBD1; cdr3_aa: CASSLIRGPEQFF; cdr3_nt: TGTGCCAGCAGTCTCATCAGGGGGCCCGAGCAGTTCTTC
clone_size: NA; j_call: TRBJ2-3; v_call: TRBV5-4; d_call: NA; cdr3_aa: CASSRNLFDTQYF; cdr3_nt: TGTGCCAGCAGCCGTAATTTATTTGATACGCAGTATTTT
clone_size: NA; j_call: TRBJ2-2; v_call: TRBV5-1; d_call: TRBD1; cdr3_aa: CASSLAADRGSNTGELFF; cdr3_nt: TGCGCCAGCAGCTTGGCGGCGGACAGGGGATCGAACACCGGGGAGCTGTTTTTT
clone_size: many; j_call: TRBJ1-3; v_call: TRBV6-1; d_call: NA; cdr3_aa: CASSEWGGDSGNTIYF; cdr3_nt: TGTGCCAGCAGTGAATGGGGGGGCGACTCTGGAAACACCATATATTTT